These 12 T cell receptor beta chains share one sample of origin, sequenced in a study of shared clonotypes between healthy human individuals. The method was immunoSEQ multiplex PCR; TCRdb's version includes in-frame clones alone and lacks a portion of them. The sample carries some 630,000 clones, roughly 96% recorded once. Positive CCR7 selection of CD45RO-negative cells yielded the naive CD8 cells, and terminally differentiated effector memory CD45RA+ cells were excluded. Material for sequencing was naive CD8+ T cells sorted from blood. The receptor source for this set is a woman in her twenties or thirties in good health.

The genes are TRBV4-1 and TRBJ2-5; possibly TRBD1 for D (6 bases). The assigned J gene may be wrong: the sequence end matches TRBJ2-7 better. Per the germline V gene, CDR1 is MGHRA and CDR2 is YSYEKL. The CDR3 length is 15 residues. The CDR3 is CASSQPGQSADEQYF. The CDR3 nucleotides read TGCGCCAGCAGCCAACCGGGACAATCTGCCGACGAGCAGTACTTC.

The chain carries TRBV28 and TRBJ2-1; 7 bases match TRBD1. CDR1 is MDHEN, CDR2 SYDVKM, per germline. This CDR3 has 14 residues. J lost 8 bases, V lost 3 bases, and 7 bases had no gene match. CDR3: CASSFTGAGDEQFF. The CDR3 bases are TGTGCCAGCAGTTTTACAGGGGCAGGAGATGAGCAGTTCTTC.

This sequence joins TRBV6-1 and TRBJ1-3; 7 positions match TRBD1. V dropped 4 bases and J dropped 2; count of bases not matched to a gene: 11. This CDR3 is 17 amino acids long. The germline CDR1 and CDR2 sequences are MNHNS and SASEGT. CDR3 region: CASSARQGSVAGNTIYF. The CDR3 DNA is TGTGCCAGCAGTGCCCGACAGGGCTCGGTGGCTGGAAACACCATATATTTT.

J is TRBJ2-1 and V is TRBV7-8; 11 bases are a match to TRBD2. This CDR3 has 18 residues. Unmatched junction bases numbered 16, after V lost 5 bases and J lost 7 bases. CDR1 and CDR2 (germline): SGHVS, FQNEAQ. The CDR3 region is CASSPRAKLAGVENEQFF. The CDR3 coding sequence is TGTGCCAGCAGCCCGCGAGCCAAACTAGCGGGAGTCGAAAATGAGCAGTTCTTC.

The chain has TRBV7-8 and TRBJ1-2, with D possibly being TRBD1 (5 bases). Germline-derived CDR1 and CDR2 are SGHVS and FQNEAQ. The CDR3 runs 13 residues. V dropped 1 base and J dropped 4 bases, with 7 bases sitting between them. CDR3: CASSLGQTYGYTF. As DNA, the CDR3 is TGTGCCAGCAGCTTAGGACAGACCTATGGCTACACCTTC.

V is TRBV27 and J is TRBJ2-5; tentatively, D is TRBD1 (6 bases). Looked up from germline, CDR1 is MNHEY and CDR2 is SMNVEV (reference sequence). Trimming removed 3 bases at V and 5 bases at J, with 16 bases between. The CDR3 is 15 residues long. CDR3 residues: CASSFGGAVSETQYF. DNA for the CDR3: TGTGCCAGCAGTTTTGGGGGCGCGGTAAGCGAGACCCAGTACTTC.

A remark on this clone: Other DNA sequences in this specimen translate into the identical CDR3. This chain connects TRBV19 to TRBJ2-1; weak D call: TRBD1 (6 bases). V was pared by 2 bases and J by 7 bases, with 9 bases between. The CDR3 runs to 13 residues. Germline CDR1 LNHDA, CDR2 SQIVND (reference sequence). The CDR3 nucleotides are TGTGCCAGTAGTATATGGGGGCCGAATGAGCAGTTCTTC. It codes for CASSIWGPNEQFF.

This clone was seen once. The chain combines TRBV28 with TRBJ2-5; D remains ambiguous. The CDR3 contains 14 residues. The ends were cut back, 4 bases at V and 6 bases at J, with 15 bases in the middle. CDR1 is MDHEN and CDR2 is SYDVKM in the germline V gene. The CDR3 protein is CASSSRVSRQTQYF. In DNA form, the CDR3 reads TGTGCCAGCAGTTCCCGGGTCAGCAGACAGACCCAGTACTTC.

The chain has TRBV14 and TRBJ2-1; 7 nucleotides line up with TRBD2. The V gene's germline CDR1 is SGHDN and CDR2 FVKESK. V shed 1 base, J shed 8 bases, and the junction held 5 bases outside the gene matches. The CDR3 sequence is 14 residues long. The CDR3 DNA sequence: TGTGCCAGCAGCCAAGGATGGGGGAGGGATGAGCAGTTCTTC. Translating it yields CASSQGWGRDEQFF.

CDR3 sequence reads: CASSHATTSYNEQFF. The CDR3 DNA reads as TGTGCCAGCAGTCATGCGACCACCTCCTACAATGAGCAGTTCTTC. The rearrangement joins TRBV6-6 to TRBJ2-1; no clear D gene. Trimming took off 5 bases at V and 0 bases at J, with 11 bases between the two ends. The CDR3 loop spans 15 amino acids. Germline V lookup: CDR1 MNHNY, CDR2 SVGAGI (reference sequence).

The J gene is TRBJ1-5, the V gene TRBV28, with TRBD1 identical over 7 bases. J was trimmed by 6 bases and V by 2 bases; bases with no gene match: 13. CDR1 and CDR2 (germline): MDHEN, SYDVKM. This CDR3 has 17 residues. CDR3 amino acids: CASSLPPPTGEGQPQHF. The CDR3 DNA is TGTGCCAGCAGTTTACCCCCCCCCACAGGGGAAGGTCAGCCCCAGCATTTT.

V and J are TRBV2 and TRBJ2-7; no firm D call. Trimming shortened V by 7 bases and J by 12 bases, and 22 bases separated the two germline ends. The CDR3 is 13 residues long. Germline V lookup: CDR1 SNHLY, CDR2 FYNNEI. Here the CDR3 reads CASIPALQALLYF. The DNA of the CDR3 is TGTGCCAGCATTCCGGCCCTGCAGGCCTTATTGTACTTC.